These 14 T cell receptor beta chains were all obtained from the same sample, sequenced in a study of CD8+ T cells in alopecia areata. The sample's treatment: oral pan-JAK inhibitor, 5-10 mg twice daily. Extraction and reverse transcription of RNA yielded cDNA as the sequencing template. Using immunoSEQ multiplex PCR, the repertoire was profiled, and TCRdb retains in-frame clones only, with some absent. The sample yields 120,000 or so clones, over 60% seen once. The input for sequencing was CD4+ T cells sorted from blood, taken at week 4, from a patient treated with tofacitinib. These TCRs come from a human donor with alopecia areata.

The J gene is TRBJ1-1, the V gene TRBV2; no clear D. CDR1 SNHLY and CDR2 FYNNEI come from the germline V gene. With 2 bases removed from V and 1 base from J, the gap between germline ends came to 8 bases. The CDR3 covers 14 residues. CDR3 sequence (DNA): TGTGCCAGCAGTGAAATGGAGGGGAACACTGAAGCTTTCTTT. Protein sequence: CASSEMEGNTEAFF.

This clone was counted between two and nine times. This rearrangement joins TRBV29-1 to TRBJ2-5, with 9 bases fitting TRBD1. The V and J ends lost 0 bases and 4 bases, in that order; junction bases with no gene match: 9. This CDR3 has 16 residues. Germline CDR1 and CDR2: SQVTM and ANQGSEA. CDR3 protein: CSVEDLRGTGRETQYF. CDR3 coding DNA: TGCAGCGTTGAAGACCTCCGCGGGACAGGGCGAGAGACCCAGTACTTC.

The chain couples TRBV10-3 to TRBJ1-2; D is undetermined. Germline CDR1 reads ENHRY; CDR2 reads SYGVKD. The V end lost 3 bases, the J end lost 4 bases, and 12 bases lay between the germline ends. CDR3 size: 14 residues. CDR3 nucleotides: TGTGCCATCAGTGACCTCGACGGGGTCTATGGCTACACCTTC. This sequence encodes CAISDLDGVYGYTF.

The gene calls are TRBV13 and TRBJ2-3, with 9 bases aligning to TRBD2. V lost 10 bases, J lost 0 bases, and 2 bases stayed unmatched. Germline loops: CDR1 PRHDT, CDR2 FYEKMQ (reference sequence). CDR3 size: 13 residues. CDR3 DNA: TGTGCCAATAGCGGGAGTAGCACAGATACGCAGTATTTT. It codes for CANSGSSTDTQYF.

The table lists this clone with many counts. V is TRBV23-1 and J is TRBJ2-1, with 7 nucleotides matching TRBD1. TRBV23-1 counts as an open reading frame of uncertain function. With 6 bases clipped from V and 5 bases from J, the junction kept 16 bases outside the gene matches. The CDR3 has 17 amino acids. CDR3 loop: CASSLPPGTALNNEQFF. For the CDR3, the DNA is TGCGCCAGCAGCCTCCCCCCCGGGACAGCGCTAAACAATGAGCAGTTCTTC.

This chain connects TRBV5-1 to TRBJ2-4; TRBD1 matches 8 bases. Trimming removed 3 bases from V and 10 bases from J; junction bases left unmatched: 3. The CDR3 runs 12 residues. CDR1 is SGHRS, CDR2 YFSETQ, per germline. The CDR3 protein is CASSSGQEIQYF. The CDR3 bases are TGCGCCAGCAGCTCGGGACAGGAGATTCAGTACTTC.

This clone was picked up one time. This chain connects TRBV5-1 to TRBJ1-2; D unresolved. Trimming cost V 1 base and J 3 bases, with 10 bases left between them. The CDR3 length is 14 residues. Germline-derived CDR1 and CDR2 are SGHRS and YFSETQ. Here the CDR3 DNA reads TGCGCCAGCAGCTTGAATGCGGAACACTATGGCTACACCTTC. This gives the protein CASSLNAEHYGYTF.

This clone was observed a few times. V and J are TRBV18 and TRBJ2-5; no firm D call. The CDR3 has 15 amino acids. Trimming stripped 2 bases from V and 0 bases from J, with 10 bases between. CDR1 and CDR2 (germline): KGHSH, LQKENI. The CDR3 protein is CASSPTQEYQETQYF. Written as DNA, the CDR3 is TGTGCCAGCTCACCAACACAAGAGTACCAAGAGACCCAGTACTTC.

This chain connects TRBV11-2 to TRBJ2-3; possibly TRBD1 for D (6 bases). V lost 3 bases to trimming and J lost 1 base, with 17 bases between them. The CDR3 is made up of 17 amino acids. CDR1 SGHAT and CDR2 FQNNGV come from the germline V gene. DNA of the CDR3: TGTGCCAGCAGCTTTCAGTATGGGGGCCGTGGCACAGATACGCAGTATTTT. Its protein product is CASSFQYGGRGTDTQYF.

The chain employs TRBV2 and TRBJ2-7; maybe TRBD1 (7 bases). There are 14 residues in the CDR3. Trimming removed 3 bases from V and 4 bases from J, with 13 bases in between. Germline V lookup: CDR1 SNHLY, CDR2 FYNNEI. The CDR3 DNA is TGTGCCAGCAGTGAGGCAGGGGGGATTTACGAGCAGTACTTC. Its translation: CASSEAGGIYEQYF.

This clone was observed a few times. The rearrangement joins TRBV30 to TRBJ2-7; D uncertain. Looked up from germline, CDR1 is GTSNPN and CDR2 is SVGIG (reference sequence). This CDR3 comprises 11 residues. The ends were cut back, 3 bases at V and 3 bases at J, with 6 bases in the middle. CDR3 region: CAWSRGYEQYF. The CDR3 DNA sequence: TGTGCCTGGAGCCGAGGCTACGAGCAGTACTTC.

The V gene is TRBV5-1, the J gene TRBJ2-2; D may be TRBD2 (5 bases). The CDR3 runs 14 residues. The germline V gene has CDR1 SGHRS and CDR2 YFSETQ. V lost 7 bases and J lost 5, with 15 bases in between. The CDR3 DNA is TGCGCCAGCTGGGCTAGCAATAGGACCGGGGAGCTGTTTTTT. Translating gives CASWASNRTGELFF.

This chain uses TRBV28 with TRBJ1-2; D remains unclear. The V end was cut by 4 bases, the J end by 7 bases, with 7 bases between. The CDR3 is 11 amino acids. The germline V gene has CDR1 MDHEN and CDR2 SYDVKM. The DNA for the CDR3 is TGTGCCAGCAGTTGGTTAGGTGGCTACACCTTC. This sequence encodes CASSWLGGYTF.

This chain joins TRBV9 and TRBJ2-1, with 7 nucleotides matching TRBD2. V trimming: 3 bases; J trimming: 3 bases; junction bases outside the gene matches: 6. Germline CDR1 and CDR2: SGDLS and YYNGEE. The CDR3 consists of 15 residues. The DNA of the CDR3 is TGTGCCAGCAGCGCGTTGCTAGCGGACTACAATGAGCAGTTCTTC. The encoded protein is CASSALLADYNEQFF.